This is a list of T cell receptor beta chains from one sample in a study of blood T cell repertoires in COVID-19. Only in-frame clones appear in the TCRdb table, and some are missing; sequencing was by immunoSEQ multiplex PCR. The sample contains 35,000 to 40,000 clones, approximately 90% of which appear only once. Input material: peripheral blood. Receptors were obtained from a man aged 55 to 69 with active COVID-19. CDR3s include the opening cysteine and the closing phenylalanine or tryptophan. D genes are given only for firm matches. Clone size is stated in some rows and not others, as once, few, many or a class when expanded.

.,15,TRBV7-3,TRBJ2-3,.,TGTGCCACCCGAGACAGTTCTTTACCCACAGATACGCAGTATTTT,CATRDSSLPTDTQYF
TRBD2,16,TRBV4-3,TRBJ2-1,.,TGCGCCAGCAGCCAAGATTGGACTAGCGGGTACAATGAGCAGTTCTTC,CASSQDWTSGYNEQFF
TRBD1,14,TRBV28,TRBJ1-6,.,TGTGCCAGCAGTTTAGGGCAGGGGGTTTCACCCCTCCACTTT,CASSLGQGVSPLHF
TRBD1,17,TRBV28,TRBJ2-1,.,TGTGCCAGCGGTGGATTTTTAGGGACAGGGGGCCTTAATGAGCAGTTCTTC,CASGGFLGTGGLNEQFF
TRBD1,14,TRBV10-3,TRBJ2-2,.,TGTGCCATCGGATCGACAGGGGAAATCGGGGAGCTGTTTTTT,CAIGSTGEIGELFF
TRBD1,13,TRBV12-3/TRBV12-4,TRBJ2-5,.,TGTGCCAGCACTCCAGGGGGCACGGAGACCCAGTACTTC,CASTPGGTETQYF
TRBD1,16,TRBV14,TRBJ2-2,.,TGTGCCAGCAGCCACATCGGGACAGCAAACACCGGGGAGCTGTTTTTT,CASSHIGTANTGELFF
.,13,TRBV29-1,TRBJ2-2,.,TGCAGCGTTGAAGGCAGGGGCACCGGGGAGCTGTTTTTT,CSVEGRGTGELFF
.,17,TRBV7-2,TRBJ2-6,.,TGTGCCAGCAGCCCACAGGTTTCCGGCTCTGGGGCCAACGTCCTGACTTTC,CASSPQVSGSGANVLTF
.,12,TRBV6-2/TRBV6-3,TRBJ2-7,.,TGTGCCAGCAGTGGACAGAACTACGAGCAGTACTTC,CASSGQNYEQYF
.,14,TRBV3-1/TRBV3-2,TRBJ2-1,.,TGTGCCAGCAGCCACACGCTAGAAACCAATGAGCAGTTCTTC,CASSHTLETNEQFF
TRBD2,15,TRBV7-2,TRBJ2-5,.,TGTGCCAGCAACACCCGGCTAGCGGGAGCAGAGACCCAGTACTTC,CASNTRLAGAETQYF
TRBD1,14,TRBV19,TRBJ2-3,.,TGTGCCAGTAGTATTGGACAGGGCCCAGATACGCAGTATTTT,CASSIGQGPDTQYF
.,17,TRBV6-2/TRBV6-3,TRBJ1-2,.,TGTGCCAGCAGTTCGGATATGCCTGGCCTACTAGGCTATGGCTACACCTTC,CASSSDMPGLLGYGYTF
TRBD1,16,TRBV11-3,TRBJ2-3,.,TGTGCCAGCAGCTACGGACAGGGTAGAGGCACAGATACGCAGTATTTT,CASSYGQGRGTDTQYF
.,15,TRBV9,TRBJ2-5,.,TGTGCCAGCAGCCCAGGGGGGACGGATCAAGAGACCCAGTACTTC,CASSPGGTDQETQYF
TRBD2,15,TRBV7-2,TRBJ2-3,.,TGTGCCAGCAGTTCTAGCGGGAGTCACGCAGATACGCAGTATTTT,CASSSSGSHADTQYF
.,14,TRBV30,TRBJ1-2,once,TGTGCCTGGCTTTGGAATCGGGACAATCTTGGCTACACCTTC,CAWLWNRDNLGYTF
TRBD1,15,TRBV5-1,TRBJ2-7,.,TGCGCCAGCAGCTTGTCCACAGGGGGCTCTGACGAGCAGTACTTC,CASSLSTGGSDEQYF
TRBD1,17,TRBV2,TRBJ1-6,.,TGTGCCAGCAACGACCCCCAGACAGGGCTTGGTAATTCACCCCTCCACTTT,CASNDPQTGLGNSPLHF
TRBD2,16,TRBV4-2,TRBJ2-3,.,TGTGCCAGCAGCCATGGACTAGCGGCCCAAACGGATACGCAGTATTTT,CASSHGLAAQTDTQYF
.,14,TRBV29-1,TRBJ2-2,.,TGCAGCGTTAGTCCGGGGAGGAACACCGGGGAGCTGTTTTTT,CSVSPGRNTGELFF
TRBD2,17,TRBV5-4,TRBJ2-2,.,TGTGCCAGCAGCTTGGAACTAGCGGGAGGGAACACCGGGGAGCTGTTTTTT,CASSLELAGGNTGELFF